The present T cell receptor beta chain was sequenced within a study of T-cell reconstitution after alpha-beta-depleted transplantation in children. The CDR3 extends over 18 amino acids. CDR1 is LGHNA, CDR2 YNFKEQ, per germline. V was clipped by 4 bases and J by 0 bases; unmatched bases: 10. This sample's TCRbeta library carried unique molecular identifier barcodes. MiXCR was run by TCRdb on the PCR reads, yielding one entry per CDR3 protein. The sample lists more than 15,000 distinct CDR3 sequences, around 12% occurring once. The chain couples TRBV4-2 to TRBJ2-1; TRBD2 aligns across 9 bases. This sample comprised PBMCs, mostly from graft donor cells, obtained 180 days after TCRalphabeta/CD19-depleted stem cell transplant. The sequence came from a boy in the first two years of life who had a stem cell transplant for Wiskott-Aldrich syndrome, so the T cells may come from the graft donor. The CDR3, as DNA: TGTGCCAGCAGCCTACGGTGGCTAGCGGGAAACTCCTACAATGAGCAGTTCTTC. This codes for CASSLRWLAGNSYNEQFF.